This TCR beta chain was captured by sequencing in a study of T cell responses to AZD1222 COVID-19 vaccine (dated by TCRdb to about 2021). Background for the entire study: AZD1222 recipients with second doses at about 4 weeks or about 12 weeks were pooled, because spike-specific TCR depth and breadth did not differ between schedules. Trial participants were enrolled by age into 18-55, 56-69 and 70-plus year subgroups, with approximately 160, 26 and 62 TCR-sequenced participants respectively. TCR sequencing was performed for roughly 250 trial participants, of whom about 200 were given two doses of AZD1222 and 26 were given two doses of MenACWY control vaccine.

The CDR3 regions of human TCRbeta chains were subjected to immunosequencing. In the source study's methods: Repertoire TCRs were checked for matches against a reference library of SARS-CoV-2-specific TCRs that had been generated using the MIRA antigen-specificity platform. Breadth meant the fraction of unique TCRs that were SARS-CoV-2-associated, whereas depth meant the fraction of total T cells that were SARS-CoV-2-associated. Using the MIRA data, each spike-specific TCR was assigned both to the spike region to which the TCR was reactive and to a CD4 or CD8 class. Log10-transformed breadth and depth values were compared by one-way ANOVA with Sidak's multiple comparisons tests. TCRdb holds this immuneACCESS table with in-frame rearrangements only. Some clones are missing; in checked studies, unresolved V genes explain under half, and the rest has no known cause. V and J calls and clone size come straight from that table; D and trimming were deduced from the DNA. The sample yields approximately 130,000 clones; 90% were counted once. The top ten clonotypes cover about 1.5% of the sample.

Paper-wide results and their limitations: In the small 56-69-year group, the increase in depth fell short of significance, most likely because of low power. Because no day 14 peak-response samples were available, the repertoires could be characterized only after the peak T cell response. Vaccine-associated CD4 TCRs spanned the whole spike protein, with dominant responses in regions 160-218 and 743-854. Participants were mostly white British and included more females than males, and it was suggested by the authors that clonal diversity may have been underestimated. Spike-specific TCR breadth and depth rose significantly after two AZD1222 doses compared with day 0 and with MenACWY recipients. Conclusions about previously exposed vaccinees are limited, since just 5 or 6 AZD1222 recipients were seropositive for SARS-CoV-2 at baseline. Nearly half of unique spike-specific TCRs reportedly recognized epitopes outside regions mutated in the B.1.351 and B.1.1.7 variants.

Explained via the paper, the time point label denotes: baseline before first vaccination. Samples from vaccinated people were obtained from the UK trials COV001 and COV002, which included a single-blind randomized controlled phase 2/3 trial of AZD1222 (ChAdOx1 nCoV-19) in healthy adults. Trial participant PBMC samples were collected at day 0 and day 28 after the second dose for TCRbeta chain sequencing. From a lookup of the germline V gene (reference sequence), CDR1 and CDR2 are SSHAT and FNYEAQ. Its CDR3 holds 18 amino acids, cysteine through phenylalanine. The read is trimmed to its CDR3 DNA, 54 bases read in frame from base 1. Trimming costs V 5 bases and J 6 bases, and their ends lie 26 bases apart. A note on this clone: Its binding antigen is unknown. No base-level quality is on record; no much larger clone is a single base apart.

The origin of this receptor is an adult in good health. The sample in question was peripheral blood, obtained on day 0 of AZD1222 vaccination. Recombination connected TRBV7-7 to TRBJ1-5; the D gene lacks a confident call. The CDR3 corresponds to CASSLNSWGEGITQPQHF. The DNA is TGTGCCAGCAGCCTGAACTCGTGGGGAGAAGGAATAACTCAGCCCCAGCATTTT.